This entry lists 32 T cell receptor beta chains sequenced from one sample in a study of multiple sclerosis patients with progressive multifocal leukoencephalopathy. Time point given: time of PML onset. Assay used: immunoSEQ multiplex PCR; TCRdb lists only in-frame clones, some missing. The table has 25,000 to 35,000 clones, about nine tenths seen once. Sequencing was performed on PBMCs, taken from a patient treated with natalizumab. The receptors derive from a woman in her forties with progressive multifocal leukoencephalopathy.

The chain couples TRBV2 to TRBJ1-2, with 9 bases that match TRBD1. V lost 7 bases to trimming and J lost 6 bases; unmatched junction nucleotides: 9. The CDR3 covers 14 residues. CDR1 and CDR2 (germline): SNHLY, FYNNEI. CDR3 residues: CASKETGGKDGYTF. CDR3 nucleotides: TGTGCCAGCAAAGAGACAGGGGGTAAGGATGGCTACACCTTC.

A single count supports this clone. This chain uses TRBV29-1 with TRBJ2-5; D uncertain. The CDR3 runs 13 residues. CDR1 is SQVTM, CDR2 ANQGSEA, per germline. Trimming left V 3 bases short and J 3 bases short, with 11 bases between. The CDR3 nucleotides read TGCAGCGTTGACAAGAACTTTGAAGAGACCCAGTACTTC. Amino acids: CSVDKNFEETQYF.

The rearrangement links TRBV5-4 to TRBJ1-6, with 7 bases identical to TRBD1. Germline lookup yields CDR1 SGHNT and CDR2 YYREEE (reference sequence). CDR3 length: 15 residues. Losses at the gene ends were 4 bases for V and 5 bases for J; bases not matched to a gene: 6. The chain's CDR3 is CASSGGDRDNSPLHF. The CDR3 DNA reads TGTGCCAGCAGCGGGGGGGACAGAGATAATTCACCCCTCCACTTT.

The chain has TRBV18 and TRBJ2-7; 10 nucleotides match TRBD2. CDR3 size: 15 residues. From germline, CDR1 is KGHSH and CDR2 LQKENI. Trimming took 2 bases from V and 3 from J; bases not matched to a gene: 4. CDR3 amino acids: CASSPTSGADYEQYF. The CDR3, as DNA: TGTGCCAGCTCACCAACTAGCGGGGCCGACTACGAGCAGTACTTC.

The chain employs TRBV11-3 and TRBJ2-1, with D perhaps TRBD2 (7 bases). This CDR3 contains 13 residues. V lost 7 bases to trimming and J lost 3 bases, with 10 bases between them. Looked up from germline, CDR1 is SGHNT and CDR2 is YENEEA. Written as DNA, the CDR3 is TGTGCCAGCAAGGGGGAGGGCTACAATGAGCAGTTCTTC. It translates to CASKGEGYNEQFF. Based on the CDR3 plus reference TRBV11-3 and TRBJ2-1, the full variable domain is EAGVVQSPRYKIIEKKQPVAFWCNPISGHNTLYWYLQNLGQGPELLIRYENEEAVDDSQLPKDRFSAERLKGVDSTLKIQPAELGDSAVYLCASKGEGYNEQFFGPGTRLTVL.

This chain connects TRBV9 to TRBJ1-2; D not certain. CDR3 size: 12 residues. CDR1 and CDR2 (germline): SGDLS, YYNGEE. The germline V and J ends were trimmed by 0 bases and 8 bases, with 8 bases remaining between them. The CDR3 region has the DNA TGTGCCAGCAGCGTAGGGGCCGGAGGCTACACCTTC. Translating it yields CASSVGAGGYTF.

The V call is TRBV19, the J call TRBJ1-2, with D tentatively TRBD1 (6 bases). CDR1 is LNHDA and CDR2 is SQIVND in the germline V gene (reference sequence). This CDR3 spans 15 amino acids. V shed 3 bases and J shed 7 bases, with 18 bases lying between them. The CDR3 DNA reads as TGTGCCAGTAGTATCCGGGGGCAGTCCTTCTCTGGCTACACCTTC. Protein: CASSIRGQSFSGYTF.

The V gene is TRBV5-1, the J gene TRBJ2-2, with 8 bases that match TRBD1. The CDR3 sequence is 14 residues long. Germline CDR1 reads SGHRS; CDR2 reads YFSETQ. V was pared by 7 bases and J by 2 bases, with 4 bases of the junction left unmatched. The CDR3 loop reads CASSGQANTGELFF. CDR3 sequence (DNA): TGCGCCAGCTCGGGACAGGCTAACACCGGGGAGCTGTTTTTT.

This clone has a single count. The CDR3 loop reads CASSRTSEVYDEQYF. CDR3 DNA sequence: TGCGCCAGCAGCAGGACTAGCGAGGTCTACGACGAGCAGTACTTC. The rearrangement links TRBV5-1 to TRBJ2-7; 9 positions agree with TRBD2. The CDR3 length is 15 residues. Unmatched junction bases numbered 10, after V lost 4 bases and J lost 5 bases. CDR1 and CDR2 (germline): SGHRS, YFSETQ.

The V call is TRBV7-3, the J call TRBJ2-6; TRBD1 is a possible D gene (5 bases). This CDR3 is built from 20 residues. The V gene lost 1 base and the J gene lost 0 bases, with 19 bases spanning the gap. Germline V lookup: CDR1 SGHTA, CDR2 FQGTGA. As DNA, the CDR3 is TGTGCCAGCAGCTTAAGTGGAAGGGGCACAGAGAGCTCTGGGGCCAACGTCCTGACTTTC. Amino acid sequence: CASSLSGRGTESSGANVLTF.

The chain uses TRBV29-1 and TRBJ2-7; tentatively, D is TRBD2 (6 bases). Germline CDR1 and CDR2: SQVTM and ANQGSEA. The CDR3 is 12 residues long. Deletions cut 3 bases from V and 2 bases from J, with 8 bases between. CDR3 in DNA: TGCAGCGTTGATGCGGGAACCTACGAGCAGTACTTC. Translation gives CSVDAGTYEQYF.

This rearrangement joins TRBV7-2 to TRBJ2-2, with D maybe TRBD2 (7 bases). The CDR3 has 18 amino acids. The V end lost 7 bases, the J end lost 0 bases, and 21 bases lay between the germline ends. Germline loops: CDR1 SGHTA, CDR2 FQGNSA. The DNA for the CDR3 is TGTGCCAGCACCACTGGCAAGGGAGGGGGATCGAACACCGGGGAGCTGTTTTTT. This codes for CASTTGKGGGSNTGELFF. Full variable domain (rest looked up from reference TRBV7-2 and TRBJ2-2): GAGVSQSPSNKVTEKGKDVELRCDPISGHTALYWYRQSLGQGLEFLIYFQGNSAPDKSGLPSDRFSAERTGGSVSTLTIQRTQQEDSAVYLCASTTGKGGGSNTGELFFGEGSRLTVL.

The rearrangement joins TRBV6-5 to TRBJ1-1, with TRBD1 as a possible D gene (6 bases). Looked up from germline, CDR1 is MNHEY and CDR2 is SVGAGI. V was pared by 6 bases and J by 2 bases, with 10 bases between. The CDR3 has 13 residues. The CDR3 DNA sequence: TGTGCCAGCAGACTACAGGGAAACACTGAAGCTTTCTTT. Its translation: CASRLQGNTEAFF.

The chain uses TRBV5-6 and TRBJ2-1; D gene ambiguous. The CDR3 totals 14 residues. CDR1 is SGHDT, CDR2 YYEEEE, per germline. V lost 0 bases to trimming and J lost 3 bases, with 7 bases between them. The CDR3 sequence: CASSLGGDYNEQFF. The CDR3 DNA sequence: TGTGCCAGCAGCTTGGGCGGAGACTACAATGAGCAGTTCTTC.

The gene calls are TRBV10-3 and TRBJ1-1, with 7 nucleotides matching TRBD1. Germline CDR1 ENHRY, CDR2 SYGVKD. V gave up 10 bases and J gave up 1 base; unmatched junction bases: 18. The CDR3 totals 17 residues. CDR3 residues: CARPAIWRGQGNTEAFF. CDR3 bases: TGTGCCAGGCCAGCGATTTGGAGGGGGCAAGGGAACACTGAAGCTTTCTTT.

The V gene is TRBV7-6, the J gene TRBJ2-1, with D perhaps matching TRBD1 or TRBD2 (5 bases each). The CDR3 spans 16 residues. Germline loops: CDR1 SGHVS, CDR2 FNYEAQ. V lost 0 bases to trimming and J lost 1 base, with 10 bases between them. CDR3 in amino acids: CASSLAGDDSYNEQFF. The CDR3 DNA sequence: TGTGCCAGCAGCTTAGCCGGGGACGATTCCTACAATGAGCAGTTCTTC.

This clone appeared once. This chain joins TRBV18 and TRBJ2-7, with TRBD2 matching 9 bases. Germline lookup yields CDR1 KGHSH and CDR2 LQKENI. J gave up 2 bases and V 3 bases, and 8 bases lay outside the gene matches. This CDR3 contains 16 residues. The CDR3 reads CASSPELVAGAYEQYF. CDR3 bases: TGTGCCAGCTCACCGGAGTTGGTAGCGGGGGCCTACGAGCAGTACTTC.

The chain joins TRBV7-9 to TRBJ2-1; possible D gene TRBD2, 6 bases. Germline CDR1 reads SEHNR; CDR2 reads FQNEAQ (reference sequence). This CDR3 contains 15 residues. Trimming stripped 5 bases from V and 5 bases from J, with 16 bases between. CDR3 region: CASSPYLATHNEQFF. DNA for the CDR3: TGTGCCAGCAGCCCCTACCTAGCGACGCACAATGAGCAGTTCTTC.

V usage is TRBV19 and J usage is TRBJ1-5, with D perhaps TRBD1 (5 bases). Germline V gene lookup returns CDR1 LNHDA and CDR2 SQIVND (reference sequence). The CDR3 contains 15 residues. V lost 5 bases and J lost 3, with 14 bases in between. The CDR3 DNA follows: TGTGCCAGTAGTCAGGGATCCAGGGTCAATCAGCCCCAGCATTTT. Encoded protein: CASSQGSRVNQPQHF.

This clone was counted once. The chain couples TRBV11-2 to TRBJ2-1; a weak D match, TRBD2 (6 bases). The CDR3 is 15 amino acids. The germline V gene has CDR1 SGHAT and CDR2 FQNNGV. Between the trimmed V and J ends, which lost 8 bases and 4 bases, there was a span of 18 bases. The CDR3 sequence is CASRGLRGIYNEQFF. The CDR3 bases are TGTGCCAGCCGCGGACTACGGGGCATATACAATGAGCAGTTCTTC.

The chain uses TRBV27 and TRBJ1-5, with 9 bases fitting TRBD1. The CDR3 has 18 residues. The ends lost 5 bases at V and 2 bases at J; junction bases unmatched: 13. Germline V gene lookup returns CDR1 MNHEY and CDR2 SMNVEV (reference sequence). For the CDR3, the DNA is TGTGCCAGCAGTCTCCATTCCCGGACAGGGGCCCGCAATCAGCCCCAGCATTTT. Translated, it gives CASSLHSRTGARNQPQHF.

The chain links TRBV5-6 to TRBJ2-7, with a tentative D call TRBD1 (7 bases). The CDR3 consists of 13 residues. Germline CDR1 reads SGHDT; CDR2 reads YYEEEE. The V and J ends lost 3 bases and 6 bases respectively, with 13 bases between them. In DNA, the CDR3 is TGTGCCAGCAGCTGGGGGGACAGCCTCGAGCAGTACTTC. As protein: CASSWGDSLEQYF.

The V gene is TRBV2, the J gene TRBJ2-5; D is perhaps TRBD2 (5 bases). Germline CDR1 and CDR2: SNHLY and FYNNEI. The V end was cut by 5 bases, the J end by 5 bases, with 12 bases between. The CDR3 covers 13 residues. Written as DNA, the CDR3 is TGTGCCAGCAGTAGAGGAACGGGGGAGACCCAGTACTTC. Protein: CASSRGTGETQYF.

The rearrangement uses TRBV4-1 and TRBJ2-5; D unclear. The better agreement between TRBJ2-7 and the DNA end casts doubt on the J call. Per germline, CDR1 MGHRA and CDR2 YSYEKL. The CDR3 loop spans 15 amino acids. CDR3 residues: CASSQEPLGTYEQYF. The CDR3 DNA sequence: TGCGCCAGCAGCCAAGAGCCACTTGGGACCTACGAGCAGTACTTC.

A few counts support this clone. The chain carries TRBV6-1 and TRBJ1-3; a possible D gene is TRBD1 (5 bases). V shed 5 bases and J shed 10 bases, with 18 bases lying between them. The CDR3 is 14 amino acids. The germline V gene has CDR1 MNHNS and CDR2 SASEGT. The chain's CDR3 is CASSPGTVVGTIYF. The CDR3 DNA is TGTGCCAGCAGTCCTGGGACTGTTGTAGGGACCATATATTTT.

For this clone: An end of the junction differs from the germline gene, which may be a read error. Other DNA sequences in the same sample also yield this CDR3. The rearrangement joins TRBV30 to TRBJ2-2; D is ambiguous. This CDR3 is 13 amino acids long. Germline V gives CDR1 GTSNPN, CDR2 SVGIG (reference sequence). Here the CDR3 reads CAWSVDNTGELFF. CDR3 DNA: TGTGCCTGGAGTGTGGATAACACCGGAGAGCTGTTTTTT. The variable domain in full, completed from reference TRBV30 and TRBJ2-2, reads SQTIHQWPATLVQPVGSPLSLECTVEGTSNPNLYWYRQAAGRGLQLLFYSVGIGQISSEVPQNLSASRPQDRQFILSSKKLLLSDSGFYLCAWSVDNTGELFFGEGSRLTVL.

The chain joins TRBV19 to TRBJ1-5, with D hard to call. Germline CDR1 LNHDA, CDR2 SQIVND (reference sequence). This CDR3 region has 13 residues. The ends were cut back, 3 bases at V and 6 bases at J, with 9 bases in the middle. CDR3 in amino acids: CASSMNPGQPQHF. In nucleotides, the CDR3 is TGTGCCAGTAGTATGAACCCCGGTCAGCCCCAGCATTTT.

In DNA form, the CDR3 reads TGTGCCAGCAGCTTCAAAGGGAACTATGGCTACACCTTC. This encodes CASSFKGNYGYTF. This sequence joins TRBV11-3 and TRBJ1-2; D is uncertain. V shed 3 bases and J shed 2 bases, with 7 bases lying between them. Germline V lookup: CDR1 SGHNT, CDR2 YENEEA. The CDR3 sequence is 13 residues long.

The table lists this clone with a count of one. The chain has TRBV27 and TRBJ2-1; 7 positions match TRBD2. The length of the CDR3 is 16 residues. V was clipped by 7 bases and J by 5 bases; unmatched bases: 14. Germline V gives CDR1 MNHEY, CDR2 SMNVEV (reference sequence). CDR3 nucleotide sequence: TGTGCCAGCACCCCGCGAGTTGAAGCGGGGAACAATGAGCAGTTCTTC. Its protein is CASTPRVEAGNNEQFF.

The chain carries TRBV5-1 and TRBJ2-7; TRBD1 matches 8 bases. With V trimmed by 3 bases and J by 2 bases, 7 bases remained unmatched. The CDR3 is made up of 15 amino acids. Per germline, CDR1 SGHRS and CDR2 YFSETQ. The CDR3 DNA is TGCGCCAGCAGCTCTTGGACAGGGCCAACCTACGAGCAGTACTTC. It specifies CASSSWTGPTYEQYF. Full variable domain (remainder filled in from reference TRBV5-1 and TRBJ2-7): KAGVTQTPRYLIKTRGQQVTLSCSPISGHRSVSWYQQTPGQGLQFLFEYFSETQRNKGNFPGRFSGRQFSNSRSEMNVSTLELGDSALYLCASSSWTGPTYEQYFGPGTRLTVT.

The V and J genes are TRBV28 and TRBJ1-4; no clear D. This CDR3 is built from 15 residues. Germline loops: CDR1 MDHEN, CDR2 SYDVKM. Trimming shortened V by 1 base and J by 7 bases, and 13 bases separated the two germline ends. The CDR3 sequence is CASSLLTTGSEKLFF. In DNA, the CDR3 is TGTGCCAGCAGTTTATTAACCACGGGGAGTGAAAAACTGTTTTTT.

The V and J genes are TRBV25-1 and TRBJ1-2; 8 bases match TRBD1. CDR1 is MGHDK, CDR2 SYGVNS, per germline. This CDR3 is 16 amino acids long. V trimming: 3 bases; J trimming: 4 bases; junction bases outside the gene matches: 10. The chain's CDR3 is CASSEGPGGASYGYTF. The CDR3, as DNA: TGTGCCAGCAGTGAGGGACCAGGGGGCGCGAGCTATGGCTACACCTTC.